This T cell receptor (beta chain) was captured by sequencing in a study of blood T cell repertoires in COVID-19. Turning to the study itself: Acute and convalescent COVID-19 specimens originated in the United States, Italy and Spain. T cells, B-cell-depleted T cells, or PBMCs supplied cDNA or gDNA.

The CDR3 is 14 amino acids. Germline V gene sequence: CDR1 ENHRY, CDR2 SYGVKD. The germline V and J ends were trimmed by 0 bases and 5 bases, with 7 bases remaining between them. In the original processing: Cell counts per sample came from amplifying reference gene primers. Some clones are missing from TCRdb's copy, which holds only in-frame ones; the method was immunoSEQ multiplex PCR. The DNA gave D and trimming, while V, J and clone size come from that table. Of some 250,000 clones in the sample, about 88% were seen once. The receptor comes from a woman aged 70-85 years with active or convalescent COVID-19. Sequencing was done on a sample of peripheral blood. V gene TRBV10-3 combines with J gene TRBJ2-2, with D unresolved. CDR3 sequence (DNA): TGTGCCATCAGTGAGTCGGCAGTAACCGGGGAGCTGTTTTTT. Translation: CAISESAVTGELFF.